Following are 31 T cell receptor beta chains from one sample sequenced in a study of T cell repertoires in cytomegalovirus infection. One entry per CDR3 protein, called by TCRdb with MiXCR from the reads. Of fewer than 550,000 distinct CDR3 sequences listed, around a quarter are singletons. The sample comprised PBMCs. The receptor source for this set is a human donor in good health (CMV status not recorded). Some clones in this sample may be carry-over from other donors' samples.

This clonotype has ten or more counts. The chain has TRBV7-9 and TRBJ2-7, with TRBD1 identical over 7 bases. The J segment lost 6 bases and the V segment lost 3 bases, leaving 2 bases of the junction unmatched. This CDR3 region has 12 residues. Germline V gives CDR1 SEHNR, CDR2 FQNEAQ (reference sequence). The CDR3 DNA reads TGTGCCAGCAGCTTGACAGGGTCCGAGCAGTACTTC. It codes for CASSLTGSEQYF.

This clonotype occurred a few times. V gene TRBV12-3 or TRBV12-4 combines with J gene TRBJ1-5; D not resolved. V lost 1 base, J lost 0 bases, and 10 bases lay in between. The CDR3 consists of 16 residues. In nucleotides, the CDR3 is TGTGCCAGCAGTTTAGGGCAGGTGCTTAGCAATCAGCCCCAGCATTTT. This translates into CASSLGQVLSNQPQHF.

This clonotype was picked up a small number of times. The V and J genes are TRBV7-3 and TRBJ2-3, with D perhaps assigned TRBD1 or TRBD2 (6 bases each). Deletions cut 5 bases from V and 4 bases from J, with 16 bases between. Germline V gives CDR1 SGHTA, CDR2 FQGTGA. The CDR3 length is 15 residues. The CDR3 loop reads CASSLRTVAADTQYF. DNA of the CDR3: TGTGCCAGCAGCCTTCGGACAGTAGCGGCAGATACGCAGTATTTT.

The table lists this clonotype with many counts. The chain employs TRBV12-3 or TRBV12-4 and TRBJ1-1; D gene ambiguous. CDR3 length: 14 amino acids. V lost 1 base, J lost 4 bases, and 10 bases lay in between. CDR3 residues: CASSLGGRSTEAFF. The CDR3 nucleotides read TGTGCCAGCAGTTTAGGAGGAAGGAGCACTGAAGCTTTCTTT.

To note about this clonotype: A read error may be the cause here, since a much bigger clone is one base away. The chain combines TRBV7-3 with TRBJ2-4; 9 nucleotides agree with TRBD2. CDR1 is SGHTA, CDR2 FQGTGA, per germline. The CDR3 runs to 16 residues. Trimming cost V 2 bases and J 0 bases; bases outside gene matches: 2. CDR3 DNA: TGTGCCAGCAGCTTAGAACTAGCGGGAGCCAAAAACATTCAGTACTTC. Amino acid sequence: CASSLELAGAKNIQYF. Variable domain in full (rest from reference TRBV7-3 and TRBJ2-4): GAGVSQTPSNKVTEKGKYVELRCDPISGHTALYWYRQSLGQGPEFLIYFQGTGAADDSGLPNDRFFAVRPEGSVSTLKIQRTERGDSAVYLCASSLELAGAKNIQYFGAGTRLSVL.

This clonotype came up a few times. CDR3 DNA sequence: TGTGCCAGCAGTCTTAGCGGGAGGGGGGGCGATGAGCAGTTCTTC. Translating gives CASSLSGRGGDEQFF. The V call is TRBV7-2, the J call TRBJ2-1; 11 nucleotides match TRBD2. Germline-derived CDR1 and CDR2 are SGHTA and FQGNSA. The V gene end was trimmed by 6 bases and the J gene end by 8 bases; junction bases not matched to a gene: 9. The CDR3 has 15 residues. The full variable domain, with the rest looked up from reference TRBV7-2 and TRBJ2-1, is GAGVSQSPSNKVTEKGKDVELRCDPISGHTALYWYRQSLGQGLEFLIYFQGNSAPDKSGLPSDRFSAERTGGSVSTLTIQRTQQEDSAVYLCASSLSGRGGDEQFFGPGTRLTVL.

The J gene is TRBJ2-5, the V gene TRBV7-6; D perhaps matches TRBD2 (7 bases). This CDR3 contains 17 residues. Trimming took off 2 bases at V and 1 base at J, with 17 bases between the two ends. Germline-derived CDR1 and CDR2 are SGHVS and FNYEAQ. This CDR3 is CASSLSRRRGGQETQYF. The DNA for the CDR3 is TGTGCCAGCAGCTTAAGCCGGCGGAGGGGGGGCCAAGAGACCCAGTACTTC.

This clonotype has only a few counts. The chain links TRBV7-9 to TRBJ1-2; unclear D gene. The CDR3 totals 14 residues. The V end was cut by 5 bases, the J end by 8 bases, with 18 bases between. The germline CDR1 and CDR2 sequences are SEHNR and FQNEAQ (reference sequence). The CDR3 is CASSPDRVYGGYTF. The CDR3 region has the DNA TGTGCCAGCAGCCCAGATCGGGTCTACGGAGGCTACACCTTC. Based on the CDR3 plus reference TRBV7-9 and TRBJ1-2, the full variable domain is DTGVSQNPRHKITKRGQNVTFRCDPISEHNRLYWYRQTLGQGPEFLTYFQNEAQLEKSRLLSDRFSAERPKGSFSTLEIQRTEQGDSAMYLCASSPDRVYGGYTFGSGTRLTVV.

The chain combines TRBV12-3 or TRBV12-4 with TRBJ2-3; 8 nucleotides match TRBD1. This CDR3 is 16 amino acids long. The trim removed 5 bases at V and 1 base at J, leaving 8 bases unmatched. In nucleotides, the CDR3 is TGTGCCAGCAGTCTAACTCCGGGACAGGGCACAGATACGCAGTATTTT. It specifies CASSLTPGQGTDTQYF.

At least ten counts were recorded for this clonotype. CDR3 sequence: CASSSSLAGGLETQYF. CDR3 bases: TGTGCCAGCAGCTCCTCACTAGCGGGAGGGCTTGAGACCCAGTACTTC. The V call is TRBV7-2, the J call TRBJ2-5; TRBD2 agrees at 13 bases. Losses at the gene ends were 4 bases for V and 5 bases for J; bases not matched to a gene: 7. This CDR3 spans 16 amino acids. Germline V gives CDR1 SGHTA, CDR2 FQGNSA.

This sequence joins TRBV5-6 and TRBJ2-1, with D tentatively TRBD2 (6 bases). Germline V gives CDR1 SGHDT, CDR2 YYEEEE. The CDR3 has 16 amino acids. Trimming left V 6 bases short and J 7 bases short, with 23 bases between. CDR3 nucleotide sequence: TGTGCCAGCATCCCCCTGGGGGACTCCGAGAGGAATGAGCAGTTCTTC. Translated: CASIPLGDSERNEQFF.

The table lists this clonotype with a few counts. The rearrangement joins TRBV4-1 to TRBJ2-5; D perhaps matches TRBD2 (6 bases). The V gene's germline CDR1 is MGHRA and CDR2 YSYEKL. This CDR3 comprises 15 residues. The germline V and J ends were trimmed by 0 bases and 7 bases, with 15 bases remaining between them. The CDR3 nucleotides read TGCGCCAGCAGCCAAGAAAACGCAGGGACTGGGACCCAGTACTTC. This codes for CASSQENAGTGTQYF.

This clonotype appeared a few times. The DNA for the CDR3 is TGTGCCAGCAGTGTAAAACAGGGATCTGGCTACACCTTC. The encoded protein is CASSVKQGSGYTF. The genes are TRBV25-1 and TRBJ1-2; D perhaps matches TRBD1 (6 bases). Germline CDR1 reads MGHDK; CDR2 reads SYGVNS. V was shortened by 4 bases and J by 7 bases, with 13 bases between the two germline ends. The CDR3 length is 13 residues.

This clonotype was found many times. The chain has TRBV7-8 and TRBJ1-1; tentative D call: TRBD1 (5 bases). The CDR3 totals 13 residues. Germline CDR1 is SGHVS and CDR2 is FQNEAQ. The V and J ends lost 3 bases and 7 bases respectively, with 12 bases between them. The CDR3 DNA follows: TGTGCCAGCAGCTTGGGGGACGGGCTTGAAGCTTTCTTT. Amino acids: CASSLGDGLEAFF.

As DNA, the CDR3 is TGTGCCAGCACCCTACATCCGGGACTAGCCGGGGGTGAGCAGTTCTTC. Amino acids: CASTLHPGLAGGEQFF. V is TRBV6-5 and J is TRBJ2-1; 9 bases are a match to TRBD2. The V and J ends lost 7 bases and 9 bases, in that order; junction bases with no gene match: 16. The CDR3 extends over 16 amino acids. The germline gives CDR1 MNHEY, CDR2 SVGAGI.

The J gene is TRBJ2-1, the V gene TRBV7-2; possibly TRBD1 for D (6 bases). This CDR3 comprises 15 residues. Germline CDR1 reads SGHTA; CDR2 reads FQGNSA. V was cut by 4 bases and J by 1 base, with 11 bases left in between. The CDR3 protein is CASSSQGPSYNEQFF. The CDR3 DNA sequence: TGTGCCAGCAGCTCGCAGGGGCCATCCTACAATGAGCAGTTCTTC. The variable domain in full, with the rest retrieved from reference TRBV7-2 and TRBJ2-1, is GAGVSQSPSNKVTEKGKDVELRCDPISGHTALYWYRQSLGQGLEFLIYFQGNSAPDKSGLPSDRFSAERTGGSVSTLTIQRTQQEDSAVYLCASSSQGPSYNEQFFGPGTRLTVL.

The V and J genes are TRBV5-4 and TRBJ1-2; TRBD1 might be the D (5 bases). The length of the CDR3 is 14 residues. Germline CDR1 is SGHNT and CDR2 is YYREEE (reference sequence). The V and J ends lost 4 bases and 8 bases respectively, with 18 bases between them. CDR3 residues: CASSKGTGGEGYTF. In nucleotides, the CDR3 is TGTGCCAGCAGCAAAGGGACCGGCGGTGAGGGCTACACCTTC.

The chain is built from TRBV4-3 and TRBJ2-7, with TRBD1 matching 8 bases. The CDR3 is made up of 16 amino acids. J was trimmed by 1 base and V by 0 bases; bases with no gene match: 5. Germline CDR1 and CDR2: LGHNA and YSLEER. CDR3 bases: TGCGCCAGCAGCCAAGATCGGGACAGGTGGTCCTACGAGCAGTACTTC. Translating gives CASSQDRDRWSYEQYF.

This clonotype has a handful of counts. J is TRBJ2-1 and V is TRBV5-1, with 7 bases that match TRBD2. CDR3 size: 15 residues. J lost 8 bases, V lost 0 bases, and 8 bases had no gene match. Per the germline V gene, CDR1 is SGHRS and CDR2 is YFSETQ. The CDR3 nucleotides are TGCGCCAGCAGCTTGGGAGCGGGACTCTTAGATGAGCAGTTCTTC. Its translation is CASSLGAGLLDEQFF.

Only a few counts were recorded for this clonotype. The gene calls are TRBV10-3 and TRBJ2-1; tentative D call: TRBD2 (5 bases). V was trimmed by 6 bases and J by 6 bases, leaving 12 bases between them. This CDR3 region has 13 residues. Germline CDR1 and CDR2: ENHRY and SYGVKD. The CDR3 protein is CAISPPGSNEQFF. CDR3 sequence (DNA): TGTGCCATCAGCCCACCGGGGAGCAATGAGCAGTTCTTC.

The rearrangement uses TRBV6-2 or TRBV6-3 and TRBJ2-7; tentative D call: TRBD1 (6 bases). Germline-derived CDR1 and CDR2 are MNHEY and SVGEGT. The CDR3 runs 12 residues. V was cut by 6 bases and J by 3 bases, with 9 bases left in between. The CDR3 spells CASSDRFYEQYF. In DNA form, the CDR3 reads TGTGCCAGCAGCGACAGGTTCTACGAGCAGTACTTC.

This clonotype was found many times. The chain recombines TRBV6-1 with TRBJ2-7, with TRBD2 matching 9 bases. Trimming removed 0 bases from V and 0 bases from J; junction bases left unmatched: 6. CDR1 is MNHNS and CDR2 is SASEGT in the germline V gene. CDR3 length: 17 amino acids. This CDR3 is CASSEATSGWSSYEQYV. The DNA of the CDR3 is TGTGCCAGCAGTGAAGCTACTAGCGGGTGGAGCTCCTACGAGCAGTACGTC.

This chain connects TRBV20-1 to TRBJ2-1; 14 bases map to TRBD2. Germline CDR1 is DFQATT and CDR2 is SNEGSKA (reference sequence). This CDR3 comprises 14 residues. V lost 5 bases, J lost 8 bases, and 5 bases stayed unmatched. CDR3 sequence: CSAQGLAGVHEQFF. Written as DNA, the CDR3 is TGCAGTGCTCAGGGACTAGCGGGAGTGCATGAGCAGTTCTTC.

This clonotype was picked up a small number of times. The chain is built from TRBV6-6 and TRBJ2-1, with TRBD2 matching 11 bases. The CDR3 is 13 residues long. Germline assignment: CDR1 MNHNY and CDR2 SVGAGI (reference sequence). Trimming at V came to 7 bases and at J to 10 bases, leaving 6 bases not matched to a gene. The CDR3 spells CASTVAGGREQFF. CDR3 nucleotides: TGTGCCAGCACGGTAGCGGGAGGGAGAGAGCAGTTCTTC.

The rearrangement joins TRBV10-3 to TRBJ2-1, with 8 positions matching TRBD2. Trimming removed 10 bases from V and 4 bases from J; junction bases left unmatched: 12. The CDR3 runs 15 residues. Germline CDR1 is ENHRY and CDR2 is SYGVKD. CDR3 region: CATNPGRAGYNEQFF. The CDR3 region has the DNA TGTGCCACCAACCCCGGGAGGGCCGGTTACAATGAGCAGTTCTTC.

A word on this clonotype: Because the CDR3 is missing its conserved closing phenylalanine or tryptophan, this is likely a read error. The V and J genes are TRBV7-3 and TRBJ2-7; TRBD1 agrees at 7 bases. The CDR3 is made up of 16 amino acids. The J segment lost 4 bases and the V segment lost 6 bases, leaving 15 bases of the junction unmatched. Germline V gene sequence: CDR1 SGHTA, CDR2 FQGTGA. Here the CDR3 reads CASSSSSGTDLYEQYS. The CDR3 DNA sequence: TGTGCCAGCAGTTCCTCCTCTGGGACAGATCTTTACGAGCAGTACTCC.

This clonotype was detected only a few times. It may be a read error: a sequence one base away is much more abundant. The chain recombines TRBV7-2 with TRBJ2-1, with 11 bases fitting TRBD2. In germline, CDR1 is SGHTA, CDR2 FQGNSA. The CDR3 covers 15 residues. J was trimmed by 5 bases and V by 6 bases; bases with no gene match: 6. CDR3 in amino acids: CASSLTSGNNNEQFF. The CDR3 nucleotides read TGTGCCAGCAGTTTGACTAGCGGGAATAACAATGAGCAGTTCTTC. Full variable domain (missing parts from reference TRBV7-2 and TRBJ2-1): GAGVSQSPSNKVTEKGKDVELRCDPISGHTALYWYRQSLGQGLEFLIYFQGNSAPDKSGLPSDRFSAERTGGSVSTLTIQRTQQEDSAVYLCASSLTSGNNNEQFFGPGTRLTVL.

The CDR3 bases are TGTGCCACCGGACTGAGCACAGATACGCAGTATTTT. Translated, it gives CATGLSTDTQYF. The rearrangement joins TRBV24-1 to TRBJ2-3; a possible D gene is TRBD2 (5 bases). V was clipped by 9 bases and J by 0 bases, with 6 bases between them. The germline gives CDR1 KGHDR, CDR2 SFDVKD. The CDR3 loop spans 12 amino acids.

The genes are TRBV7-3 and TRBJ2-6; D is unclear. V dropped 5 bases and J dropped 2 bases, with 19 bases sitting between them. This CDR3 is 18 amino acids long. The germline gives CDR1 SGHTA, CDR2 FQGTGA. The CDR3 spells CASSHLTAPSPGANVLTF. CDR3 in DNA: TGTGCCAGCAGCCACCTGACGGCACCGTCCCCTGGGGCCAACGTCCTGACTTTC.

The rearrangement uses TRBV6-2 or TRBV6-3 and TRBJ1-1, with 8 bases identical to TRBD1. Germline CDR1 is MNHEY and CDR2 is SVGEGT. CDR3 length: 14 residues. Trimming at V came to 8 bases and at J to 7 bases, leaving 12 bases not matched to a gene. The CDR3 nucleotides are TGTGCCAGCCGGGGCCGGGACAGGAGCCTTGAAGCTTTCTTT. This sequence encodes CASRGRDRSLEAFF.

The chain employs TRBV6-2 or TRBV6-3 and TRBJ1-5, with 9 positions matching TRBD1. V dropped 7 bases and J dropped 5; count of bases not matched to a gene: 3. The CDR3 extends over 13 amino acids. Germline V CDR1 and CDR2: MNHEY, SVGEGT. The CDR3: CASKDRGHQPQHF. The CDR3 DNA sequence: TGTGCCAGCAAGGACAGGGGACATCAGCCCCAGCATTTT.